These 16 T cell receptor beta chains came from one sample sequenced in a study of technical replicates of blood from a few donors. Libraries were prepared by immunoSEQ multiplex PCR; TCRdb keeps only in-frame clonotypes and omits some of them. This table has roughly 70,000 clones, 95% to 97% appearing once. Sequences were obtained from T cells isolated from PBMCs. These receptors were obtained from a human donor in good health.

This clone has more than one count but fewer than ten. V is TRBV5-1 and J is TRBJ2-1; 13 positions agree with TRBD2. Germline V gene lookup returns CDR1 SGHRS and CDR2 YFSETQ. V lost 3 bases and J lost 8; bases outside the gene matches: 5. The CDR3 runs 15 residues. CDR3 sequence (DNA): TGCGCCAGCAGCTGGGGGACTAGCGGGACCTATGAGCAGTTCTTC. This gives the protein CASSWGTSGTYEQFF.

The chain uses TRBV5-1 and TRBJ2-7, with TRBD2 as a possible D gene (6 bases). V was clipped by 4 bases and J by 3 bases, with 14 bases between them. Germline V gives CDR1 SGHRS, CDR2 YFSETQ. CDR3 size: 14 residues. The CDR3: CASSLGTGVYEQYF. CDR3 DNA sequence: TGCGCCAGCAGCCTGGGGACGGGAGTCTACGAGCAGTACTTC.

The genes are TRBV25-1 and TRBJ2-3, with 13 bases aligning to TRBD2. Germline CDR1 reads MGHDK; CDR2 reads SYGVNS. The CDR3 runs to 16 residues. Trimming removed 4 bases from V and 5 bases from J; junction bases left unmatched: 6. CDR3 nucleotides: TGTGCCAGCAGTGGGACTAGCGGGAGCTTGGTAGATACGCAGTATTTT. Translated: CASSGTSGSLVDTQYF.

This chain joins TRBV6-6 and TRBJ1-2; possible D gene TRBD1, 5 bases. V lost 5 bases and J lost 3, with 16 bases in between. In germline, CDR1 is MNHNY, CDR2 SVGAGI (reference sequence). This CDR3 comprises 15 residues. CDR3 loop: CASSQSLTGDYGYTF. As DNA, the CDR3 is TGTGCCAGCAGTCAGTCCCTAACAGGCGACTATGGCTACACCTTC.

The V call is TRBV27, the J call TRBJ2-2; TRBD1 matches 7 bases. This CDR3 spans 15 amino acids. Germline V gives CDR1 MNHEY, CDR2 SMNVEV (reference sequence). The junction had 8 bases not matched to a gene; V was cut back by 6 bases and J by 4 bases. The CDR3 sequence: CASSLNRGSTGELFF. The CDR3, as DNA: TGTGCCAGCAGCCTTAACAGGGGATCCACCGGGGAGCTGTTTTTT.

Note on this clone: One junction end does not reproduce the germline sequence, and a read error may be involved. This chain joins TRBV7-7 and TRBJ2-1; 8 bases are a match to TRBD2. CDR1 and CDR2 from the germline V gene are SSHAT and FNYEAQ (reference sequence). The CDR3 runs to 15 residues. CDR3: CASSLRGGVDNEQFF. DNA of the CDR3: TGTGCTAGCAGCCTTCGGGGGGGTGTGGACAATGAGCAGTTCTTC.

The chain uses TRBV15 and TRBJ2-7; 7 bases match TRBD2. The CDR3 contains 13 residues. CDR1 and CDR2 (germline): LNHNV, YYDKDF (reference sequence). With V trimmed by 5 bases and J by 3 bases, 4 bases remained unmatched. CDR3 sequence (DNA): TGTGCCACCAGCCGGGGACTACTCTACGAGCAGTACTTC. Residues: CATSRGLLYEQYF.

A remark on this clone: The sample has other DNA sequences that encode this CDR3 too. Here the CDR3 reads CASSVGGGDEQFF. CDR3 DNA: TGTGCCAGCAGCGTAGGGGGCGGGGATGAGCAGTTCTTC. V and J are TRBV9 and TRBJ2-1; possible D gene TRBD2, 6 bases. This CDR3 has 13 amino acids. The germline V gene encodes CDR1 SGDLS and CDR2 YYNGEE. V was trimmed by 0 bases and J by 8 bases, leaving 9 bases between them. Full variable domain (remainder filled in from reference TRBV9 and TRBJ2-1): DSGVTQTPKHLITATGQRVTLRCSPRSGDLSVYWYQQSLDQGLQFLIQYYNGEERAKGNILERFSAQQFPDLHSELNLSSLELGDSALYFCASSVGGGDEQFFGPGTRLTVL.

The chain links TRBV27 to TRBJ2-5, with D possibly being TRBD1 (6 bases). The CDR3 extends over 15 amino acids. V shed 6 bases and J shed 1 base, with 15 bases lying between them. Germline CDR1 is MNHEY and CDR2 is SMNVEV (reference sequence). CDR3 loop: CASSPYRAIQETQYF. The DNA of the CDR3 is TGTGCCAGCAGCCCTTACAGGGCGATCCAAGAGACCCAGTACTTC.

The chain employs TRBV28 and TRBJ2-1; D remains ambiguous. This CDR3 has 12 amino acids. Germline V gene data show CDR1 as MDHEN and CDR2 as SYDVKM. V lost 3 bases to trimming and J lost 8 bases, with 8 bases between them. In nucleotides, the CDR3 is TGTGCCAGCAGTTTGGTCGGGTATGAGCAGTTCTTC. This codes for CASSLVGYEQFF.

This chain connects TRBV6-5 to TRBJ1-2; D call uncertain. Germline-derived CDR1 and CDR2 are MNHEY and SVGAGI. With 2 bases removed from V and 7 bases from J, the gap between germline ends came to 14 bases. The CDR3 consists of 14 residues. CDR3 residues: CASSYRDGYGGYTF. The CDR3 DNA sequence: TGTGCCAGCAGTTACCGGGATGGGTATGGTGGCTACACCTTC.

This chain joins TRBV2 and TRBJ2-7; D remains unclear. This CDR3 is built from 14 residues. V lost 2 bases to trimming and J lost 4 bases, with 12 bases between them. The germline CDR1 and CDR2 sequences are SNHLY and FYNNEI. The chain's CDR3 is CASSEPGQSYEQYF. The DNA for the CDR3 is TGTGCCAGCAGTGAACCTGGGCAGTCTTACGAGCAGTACTTC.

V gene TRBV7-9 combines with J gene TRBJ1-2; possible D gene TRBD1, 5 bases. Germline CDR1 is SEHNR and CDR2 is FQNEAQ (reference sequence). Trimming took off 2 bases at V and 8 bases at J, with 21 bases between the two ends. This CDR3 is 16 amino acids long. The CDR3, as DNA: TGTGCCAGCAGCTTATATTTTTGGGGCAGGCTAGGGGGCTACACCTTC. It is translated as CASSLYFWGRLGGYTF.

V and J are TRBV5-4 and TRBJ2-2, with TRBD2 identical over 7 bases. The germline CDR1 and CDR2 sequences are SGHNT and YYREEE (reference sequence). The CDR3 runs 16 residues. Unmatched junction bases numbered 10, after V lost 4 bases and J lost 4 bases. CDR3 residues: CASSPGTTYSTGELFF. The CDR3 DNA reads TGTGCCAGCAGCCCCGGGACTACCTACAGCACCGGGGAGCTGTTTTTT.

The chain joins TRBV6-4 to TRBJ2-1, with 8 positions matching TRBD2. The germline V gene encodes CDR1 MRHNA and CDR2 SNTAGT. The V gene end was trimmed by 5 bases and the J gene end by 8 bases; junction bases not matched to a gene: 14. This CDR3 comprises 16 residues. The CDR3 sequence: CASSKSSGVGFDEQFF. The CDR3 DNA sequence: TGTGCCAGCAGTAAGAGTAGCGGGGTGGGGTTCGATGAGCAGTTCTTC.

For the CDR3, the DNA is TGTGCCAGCAGTTCTTTCGGGGTAGGCGCCTTGAATCAGCCCCAGCATTTT. Protein sequence: CASSSFGVGALNQPQHF. The rearrangement uses TRBV27 and TRBJ1-5; D remains unclear. The CDR3 has 17 residues. Germline-derived CDR1 and CDR2 are MNHEY and SMNVEV (reference sequence). The ends were cut back, 4 bases at V and 4 bases at J, with 20 bases in the middle.